These 24 T cell receptor beta chains came from one sample sequenced in a study of T cells in Graves' hyperthyroidism and ophthalmopathy. Amplified regions were TCR beta CDR3 sequences from RNA transcripts. Researchers ran a first-round RT-PCR on the TCR CDR3 using the HTBI primer set. MiXCR, applied by TCRdb to the multiplex PCR reads, yields one record per CDR3 protein. The repertoire holds about 840,000 distinct CDR3 sequences, with over 35% as singletons. The sequencing sample was made of blood. These receptors were taken from a man aged 18 to 35 with Graves' hyperthyroidism.

This clonotype was counted ten times or more. The CDR3 DNA reads TGCGCCAGCAGCTTGTCCCTCCCCTACGAGCAGTACTTC. Residues: CASSLSLPYEQYF. The chain joins TRBV5-1 to TRBJ2-7, with D uncertain. The CDR3 has 13 residues. V gave up 1 base and J gave up 2 bases, with 7 bases separating them. CDR1 SGHRS and CDR2 YFSETQ come from the germline V gene.

Points on this clonotype: One end of the junction is discordant with germline, which a read error may explain. The gene calls are TRBV5-1 and TRBJ1-2; perhaps TRBD1 as D (5 bases). Germline lookup yields CDR1 SGHRS and CDR2 YFSETQ. This CDR3 is 15 amino acids long. The CDR3 protein is CASTPDGGTNCGYTF. The DNA of the CDR3 is TGCGCCAGCACCCCTGATGGGGGGACTAACTGTGGCTACACCTTC.

V and J are TRBV6-5 and TRBJ1-2, with 7 bases identical to TRBD1. Germline CDR1 is MNHEY and CDR2 is SVGAGI. The V gene end was trimmed by 5 bases and the J gene end by 8 bases; junction bases not matched to a gene: 8. CDR3 length: 13 residues. CDR3 residues: CASSTGTAGGYTF. The CDR3 nucleotides are TGTGCCAGCAGTACCGGGACAGCCGGGGGCTACACCTTC.

The chain recombines TRBV20-1 with TRBJ1-3; D remains unclear. Germline loops: CDR1 DFQATT, CDR2 SNEGSKA (reference sequence). The CDR3 spans 13 residues. V lost 6 bases, J lost 0 bases, and 9 bases lay in between. The CDR3 nucleotides are TGCAGTGCCCCAAGCTACTCTGGAAACACCATATATTTT. It translates to CSAPSYSGNTIYF.

A note on this clonotype: One end of the junction varies from germline; a read error may be responsible. The V call is TRBV7-7, the J call TRBJ2-7, with a tentative D call TRBD2 (5 bases). CDR1 is SSHAT, CDR2 FNYEAQ, per germline (reference sequence). The CDR3 contains 16 residues. CDR3 sequence: CASSLGQVNSGYEQYF. In DNA, the CDR3 is TGCGCTAGCAGCTTAGGCCAAGTTAACTCTGGTTACGAGCAGTACTTC.

V gene TRBV7-8 combines with J gene TRBJ2-5; D might be TRBD1 or TRBD2, each matching 5 bases. The CDR3 consists of 13 residues. V was clipped by 6 bases and J by 7 bases, with 15 bases between them. Germline V gene sequence: CDR1 SGHVS, CDR2 FQNEAQ. The CDR3 here is CASSDRGAWTQYF. CDR3 nucleotide sequence: TGTGCCAGCAGTGACCGGGGCGCGTGGACCCAGTACTTC.

The J gene is TRBJ1-1, the V gene TRBV5-4; 9 nucleotides match TRBD1. The CDR3 is 14 amino acids. Germline-derived CDR1 and CDR2 are SGHNT and YYREEE (reference sequence). V trimming: 4 bases; J trimming: 4 bases; junction bases outside the gene matches: 5. The CDR3 region is CASSPMDRGTEAFF. CDR3 DNA: TGTGCCAGCAGCCCTATGGACAGGGGCACTGAAGCTTTCTTT.

This clonotype was seen many times. The J gene is TRBJ1-2, the V gene TRBV7-2, with D unresolved. CDR3 length equals 14 residues. V dropped 4 bases and J dropped 8 bases, with 17 bases sitting between them. From germline, CDR1 is SGHTA and CDR2 FQGNSA. Written as DNA, the CDR3 is TGTGCCAGCAGCTCACCACTTACAACGAGGGGCTACACCTTC. The encoded protein is CASSSPLTTRGYTF.

This clonotype was counted a few times. CDR3 in amino acids: CASRARGSGNQPQHF. The CDR3, as DNA: TGTGCCAGCAGGGCCCGGGGCAGCGGGAATCAGCCCCAGCATTTT. V usage is TRBV2 and J usage is TRBJ1-5; D perhaps matches TRBD1 (5 bases). The V end was cut by 6 bases, the J end by 4 bases, with 16 bases between. Germline-derived CDR1 and CDR2 are SNHLY and FYNNEI. The CDR3 is 15 residues long.

V gene TRBV29-1 combines with J gene TRBJ2-7; D remains unclear. CDR1 and CDR2 from the germline V gene are SQVTM and ANQGSEA. Trimming stripped 4 bases from V and 3 bases from J, with 10 bases between. The CDR3 has 12 amino acids. The CDR3 region is CSVVVYDYEQYF. The DNA of the CDR3 is TGCAGCGTTGTGGTCTACGACTACGAGCAGTACTTC.

This clonotype occurred many times. The chain carries TRBV19 and TRBJ1-1; possible D gene TRBD1, 5 bases. CDR3 size: 14 residues. Trimming pared 3 bases from V and 1 base from J, leaving 9 bases between. The germline V gene encodes CDR1 LNHDA and CDR2 SQIVND (reference sequence). CDR3 loop: CASSIPGKNTEAFF. The DNA for the CDR3 is TGTGCCAGTAGTATTCCAGGGAAGAACACTGAAGCTTTCTTT.

At least ten counts were recorded for this clonotype. J is TRBJ1-1 and V is TRBV5-8; a possible D gene is TRBD1 (5 bases). V was cut by 4 bases and J by 8 bases, with 12 bases left in between. The CDR3 loop spans 12 amino acids. Per the germline V gene, CDR1 is SGHTS and CDR2 is YDEGEE. CDR3 protein: CASSTRDGEAFF. The DNA for the CDR3 is TGTGCCAGCAGCACCCGGGACGGCGAAGCTTTCTTT.

There are a few counts of this clonotype. V is TRBV19 and J is TRBJ1-6; no firm D call. The CDR3 runs to 14 residues. Germline V gives CDR1 LNHDA, CDR2 SQIVND (reference sequence). Trimming took 5 bases from V and 7 from J, leaving 12 bases between them. CDR3 residues: CASSRLAENSPLHF. The CDR3 region has the DNA TGTGCCAGTAGTCGGTTGGCAGAAAATTCACCCCTCCACTTT.

This rearrangement joins TRBV6-5 to TRBJ1-2; possibly TRBD1 for D (5 bases). The CDR3 consists of 14 residues. CDR1 and CDR2 (germline): MNHEY, SVGAGI. Trimming pared 6 bases from V and 2 bases from J, leaving 13 bases between. The CDR3 region has the DNA TGTGCCAGCAGCCGACCCGACAGAAACTATGGCTACACCTTC. Translated: CASSRPDRNYGYTF.

This clonotype was recorded a few times. V is TRBV5-6 and J is TRBJ2-7; a weak D match, TRBD1 (6 bases). V dropped 4 bases and J dropped 4 bases, with 15 bases sitting between them. The CDR3 consists of 14 residues. CDR1 is SGHDT and CDR2 is YYEEEE in the germline V gene. The CDR3: CASSPEGDGYEQYF. In DNA form, the CDR3 reads TGTGCCAGCAGCCCCGAGGGGGATGGTTACGAGCAGTACTTC.

The chain combines TRBV9 with TRBJ2-5; 10 bases agree with TRBD2. Germline CDR1 SGDLS, CDR2 YYNGEE. Losses at the gene ends were 0 bases for V and 4 bases for J; bases not matched to a gene: 9. The CDR3 has 17 amino acids. CDR3 coding DNA: TGTGCCAGCAGCGTAGCTAGCGGGGGCCCCGGGGGAGAGACCCAGTACTTC. Its protein is CASSVASGGPGGETQYF.

A few counts support this clonotype. The chain links TRBV12-3 or TRBV12-4 to TRBJ2-7; D is undetermined. CDR3 size: 13 residues. V was shortened by 5 bases and J by 6 bases, with 14 bases between the two germline ends. CDR3 coding DNA: TGTGCCAGCAGTCAAGTCCGCTACTCCGAGCAGTACTTC. It encodes CASSQVRYSEQYF.

This CDR3 reads CASSLGGPLEAFF. The CDR3 DNA follows: TGTGCCAGCAGCTTAGGAGGGCCATTGGAAGCTTTCTTT. The chain has TRBV7-2 and TRBJ1-1; D is undetermined. Trimming took off 1 base at V and 8 bases at J, with 11 bases between the two ends. The CDR3 extends over 13 amino acids. Germline V gene lookup returns CDR1 SGHTA and CDR2 FQGNSA.

This clonotype was observed at least ten times. V gene TRBV10-1 combines with J gene TRBJ1-1, with TRBD1 matching over 8 bases. J was trimmed by 3 bases and V by 8 bases; bases with no gene match: 8. Per germline, CDR1 WNHNN and CDR2 SYGVQD (reference sequence). The CDR3 has 14 amino acids. Written as DNA, the CDR3 is TGCGCCAGCTCCCCAGGGGGCACGTACACTGAAGCTTTCTTT. Encoded protein: CASSPGGTYTEAFF.

This clonotype was detected a few times. The chain couples TRBV2 to TRBJ2-5; D remains unclear. Deletions cut 4 bases from V and 5 bases from J, with 14 bases between. This CDR3 is 14 amino acids long. Germline values: CDR1 SNHLY, CDR2 FYNNEI. DNA of the CDR3: TGTGCCAGCAGTGGAAGAGAGGTAGAGGAGACCCAGTACTTC. Translated: CASSGREVEETQYF. The entire variable domain, with the rest obtained from reference TRBV2 and TRBJ2-5, is as follows: EPEVTQTPSHQVTQMGQEVILRCVPISNHLYFYWYRQILGQKVEFLVSFYNNEISEKSEIFDDQFSVERPDGSNFTLKIRSTKLEDSAMYFCASSGREVEETQYFGPGTRLLVL.

CDR3 protein: CASSPSRALQYF. CDR3 DNA sequence: TGTGCCAGCAGTCCCTCCCGGGCGTTACAGTACTTC. The chain recombines TRBV6-2 or TRBV6-3 with TRBJ2-7; no reliable D call. Germline CDR1 and CDR2: MNHEY and SVGEGT. CDR3 length: 12 residues. V lost 5 bases to trimming and J lost 10 bases, with 15 bases between them.

This clonotype has only a few counts. This CDR3 is missing its conserved last phenylalanine or tryptophan, likely due to a read error. This chain joins TRBV6-5 and TRBJ2-7; 8 nucleotides line up with TRBD1. Per germline, CDR1 MNHEY and CDR2 SVGAGI. This CDR3 comprises 13 residues. Unmatched junction bases numbered 2, after V lost 2 bases and J lost 5 bases. DNA for the CDR3: TGTGCCAGCAGTTACGGGACAGGCCACGAGCAGTACCTC. Amino acids: CASSYGTGHEQYL.

There are a few counts of this clonotype. The chain links TRBV9 to TRBJ1-1; D ambiguous. Germline values: CDR1 SGDLS, CDR2 YYNGEE. Trimming took off 5 bases at V and 3 bases at J, with 17 bases between the two ends. This CDR3 is 15 amino acids long. The CDR3 reads CASSVRVRGDTEAFF. CDR3 sequence (DNA): TGTGCCAGCAGTGTCCGTGTCCGCGGGGACACTGAAGCTTTCTTT.

This clonotype has at least ten counts. The CDR3 sequence: CASSMSAWELFF. The CDR3 DNA sequence: TGTGCCAGCAGCATGAGTGCCTGGGAGCTGTTTTTT. J is TRBJ2-2 and V is TRBV2, with D unclear. CDR3 size: 12 residues. Trimming left V 6 bases short and J 9 bases short, with 11 bases between. In germline, CDR1 is SNHLY, CDR2 FYNNEI.